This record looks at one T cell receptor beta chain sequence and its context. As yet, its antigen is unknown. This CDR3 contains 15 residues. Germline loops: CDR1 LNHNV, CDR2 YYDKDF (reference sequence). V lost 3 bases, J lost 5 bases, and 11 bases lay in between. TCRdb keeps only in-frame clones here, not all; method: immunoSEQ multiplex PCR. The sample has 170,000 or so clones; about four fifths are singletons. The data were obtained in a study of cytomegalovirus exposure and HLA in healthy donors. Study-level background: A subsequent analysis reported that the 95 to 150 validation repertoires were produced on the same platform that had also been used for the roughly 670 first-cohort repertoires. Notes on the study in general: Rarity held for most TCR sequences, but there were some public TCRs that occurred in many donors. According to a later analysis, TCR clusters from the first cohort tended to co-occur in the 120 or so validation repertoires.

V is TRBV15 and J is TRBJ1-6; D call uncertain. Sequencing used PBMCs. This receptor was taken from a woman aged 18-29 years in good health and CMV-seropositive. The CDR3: CATSRDPRDNSPLHF. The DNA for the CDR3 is TGTGCCACCAGCAGGGATCCGAGGGATAATTCACCCCTCCACTTT.